This TCR beta chain was observed in a study of blood T cell repertoires in COVID-19. At the level of the study: Acute and convalescent COVID-19 specimens originated in the United States, Italy and Spain. The cDNA or gDNA used as material had been derived from T cells, B-cell-depleted T cells, or PBMCs.

The assay was immunoSEQ multiplex PCR, and TCRdb's table has in-frame clones only and misses some. The sample records about 330,000 clones, over 75% being singletons. Losses at the gene ends were 3 bases for V and 6 bases for J; bases not matched to a gene: 10. The CDR3 length is 16 residues. The germline CDR1 and CDR2 sequences are LGHDT and YNNKEL (reference sequence). This sequence was found in a woman aged 25 to 45 who had recovered from COVID-19. The sample was PBMCs or T cells enriched from blood (not recorded which). The chain has TRBV3-1 (or the pseudogene TRBV3-2) and TRBJ2-2, with TRBD1 matching over 7 bases. The CDR3 DNA sequence: TGTGCCAGCAGCCACCTCCGGGACAGAGAGTCCGGGGAGCTGTTTTTT. Translating gives CASSHLRDRESGELFF.